These 3 T cell receptor beta chains were sequenced from one sample in a study of shared clonotypes between healthy human individuals. Assay: immunoSEQ multiplex PCR; the TCRdb copy retains only in-frame clones and omits some. The table records about 470,000 clones, roughly 77% of them present only once. The specimen sequenced was PBMCs. The receptors were gathered from a woman between 40 and 50 years old in good health. Some clones in this sample may be carry-over from other donors' samples.

The V call is TRBV4-1, the J call TRBJ1-1; D possibly corresponds to TRBD1 (6 bases). The V gene lost 3 bases and the J gene lost 4 bases, with 12 bases spanning the gap. Germline V gene sequence: CDR1 MGHRA, CDR2 YSYEKL. This CDR3 spans 14 amino acids. The CDR3 loop reads CASSHYREATEAFF. DNA of the CDR3: TGCGCCAGCAGCCACTACAGGGAGGCCACTGAAGCTTTCTTT.

The rearrangement links TRBV4-2 to TRBJ2-2; D unresolved. The CDR3 is made up of 15 amino acids. Trimming took 1 base from V and 3 from J, leaving 9 bases between them. The germline gives CDR1 LGHNA, CDR2 YNFKEQ. This CDR3 is CASSQALIDTGELFF. The CDR3 DNA reads TGTGCCAGCAGCCAAGCCCTGATAGACACCGGGGAGCTGTTTTTT.

V is TRBV7-9 and J is TRBJ2-1, with 10 positions matching TRBD2. CDR3 length: 13 residues. Trimming took 7 bases from V and 5 from J; bases not matched to a gene: 2. The germline gives CDR1 SEHNR, CDR2 FQNEAQ (reference sequence). CDR3 nucleotide sequence: TGTGCCAGCACCGGACTAGCGGACAATGAGCAGTTCTTC. Protein sequence: CASTGLADNEQFF.